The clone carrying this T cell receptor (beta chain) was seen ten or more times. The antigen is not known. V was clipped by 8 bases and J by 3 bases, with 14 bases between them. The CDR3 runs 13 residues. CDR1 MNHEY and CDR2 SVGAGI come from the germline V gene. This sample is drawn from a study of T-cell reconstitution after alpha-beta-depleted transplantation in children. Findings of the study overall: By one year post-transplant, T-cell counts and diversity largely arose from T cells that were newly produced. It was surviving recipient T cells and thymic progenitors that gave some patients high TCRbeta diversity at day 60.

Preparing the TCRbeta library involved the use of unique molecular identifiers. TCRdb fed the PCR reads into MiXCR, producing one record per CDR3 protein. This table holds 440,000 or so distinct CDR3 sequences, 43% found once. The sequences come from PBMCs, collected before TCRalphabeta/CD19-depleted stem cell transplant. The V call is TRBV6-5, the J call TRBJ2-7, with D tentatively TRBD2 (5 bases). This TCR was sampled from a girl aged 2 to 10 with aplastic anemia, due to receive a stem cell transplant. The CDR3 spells CASLARGFYEQYF. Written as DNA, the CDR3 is TGTGCCAGCCTCGCTCGAGGGTTCTACGAGCAGTACTTC.